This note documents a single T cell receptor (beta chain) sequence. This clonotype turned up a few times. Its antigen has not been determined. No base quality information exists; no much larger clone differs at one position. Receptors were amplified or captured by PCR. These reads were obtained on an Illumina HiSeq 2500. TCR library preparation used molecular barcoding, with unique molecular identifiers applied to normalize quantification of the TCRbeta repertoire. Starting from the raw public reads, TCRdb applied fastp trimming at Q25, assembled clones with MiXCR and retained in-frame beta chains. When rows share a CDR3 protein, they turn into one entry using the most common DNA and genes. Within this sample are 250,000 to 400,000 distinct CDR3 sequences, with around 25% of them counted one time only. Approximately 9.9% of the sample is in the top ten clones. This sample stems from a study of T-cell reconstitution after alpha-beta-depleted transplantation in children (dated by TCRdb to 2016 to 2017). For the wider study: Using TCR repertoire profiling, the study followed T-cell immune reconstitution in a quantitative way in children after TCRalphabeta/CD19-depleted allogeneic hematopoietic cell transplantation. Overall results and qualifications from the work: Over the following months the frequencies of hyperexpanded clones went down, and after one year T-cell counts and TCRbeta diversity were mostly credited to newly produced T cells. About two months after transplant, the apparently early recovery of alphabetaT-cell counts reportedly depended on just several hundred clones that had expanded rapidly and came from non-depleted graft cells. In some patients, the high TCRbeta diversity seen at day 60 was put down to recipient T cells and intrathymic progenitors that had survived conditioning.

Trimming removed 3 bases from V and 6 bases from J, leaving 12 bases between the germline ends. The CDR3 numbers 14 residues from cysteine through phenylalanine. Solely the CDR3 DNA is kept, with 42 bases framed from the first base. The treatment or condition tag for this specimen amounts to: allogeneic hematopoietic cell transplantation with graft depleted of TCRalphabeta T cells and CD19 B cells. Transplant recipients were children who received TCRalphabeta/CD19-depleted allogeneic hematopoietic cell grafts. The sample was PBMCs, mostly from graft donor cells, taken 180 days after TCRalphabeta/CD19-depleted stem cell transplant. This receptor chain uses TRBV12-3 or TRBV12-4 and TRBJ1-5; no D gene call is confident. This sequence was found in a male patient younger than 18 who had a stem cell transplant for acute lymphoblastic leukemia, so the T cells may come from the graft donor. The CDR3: CASSLETRSQPQHF. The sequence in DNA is TGTGCCAGCAGTTTGGAGACACGCTCTCAGCCCCAGCATTTT.